This T cell receptor (beta chain) was documented in a study of Ad26.COV2.S vaccination and SARS-CoV-2 variants. About the study: Each vaccinee took Ad26.COV2.S intramuscularly, once or twice 56 days apart.

The V end was cut by 1 base, the J end by 8 bases, with 8 bases between. Germline-derived CDR1 and CDR2 are SEHNR and FQNEAQ (reference sequence). This CDR3 contains 13 residues. Study-wide points: Similar non-spike TCR breadth was observed in recipients of vaccine and of placebo.

Treatment reported: some 20 received Ad26.COV2.S at low or high dose, single or two shots; roughly 5 received placebo; per-sample allocation not given. Specimen acquisition occurred on day 63 following the initial vaccine or placebo injection. This clone was recorded once. Its specificity is not known. Some clones are missing from TCRdb's copy, which holds only in-frame ones; the method was immunoSEQ multiplex PCR. The sample includes fewer than 600,000 clones, 89% seen only once; the top ten take 1.5% to 2%. Sample: peripheral blood, taken in a trial of Ad26.COV2.S vaccine versus placebo. This clonotype originated in a person between 18 and 65 years old who received the Ad26.COV2.S COVID-19 vaccine or a placebo. This sequence joins TRBV7-9 and TRBJ1-4; no firm D call. CDR3 nucleotide sequence: TGTGCCAGCAGCTTAGAAGGAGCGGAAAAACTGTTTTTT. Residues: CASSLEGAEKLFF.